This entry lists 17 T cell receptor beta chains sequenced from one sample in a study of regulatory dendritic cells for organ transplantation. No antigen has been assigned to these receptors. Data came from immunoSEQ multiplex PCR; TCRdb stores just in-frame clones and leaves some out. Among 13,000 or so clones listed, around 62% were seen once. CFSE-labeled sorted T cells met regulatory or mature dendritic cells for four to five days. The sequencing sample was made of naive CD8+ T cells from blood cultured with dendritic cells. Subset described: CD45RA+ naive T cells. The receptors derive from a human donor in good health.

This clone was observed a handful of times. The chain carries TRBV14 and TRBJ2-7, with 8 bases fitting TRBD1. Germline V gives CDR1 SGHDN, CDR2 FVKESK. This CDR3 has 14 amino acids. With 4 bases clipped from V and 0 bases from J, the junction kept 2 bases outside the gene matches. The CDR3 DNA reads TGTGCCAGCAGCCGGACAGGGTACTCCTACGAGCAGTACTTC. Its translation is CASSRTGYSYEQYF.

The chain recombines TRBV5-1 with TRBJ1-1, with D uncertain. The germline V and J ends were trimmed by 3 bases and 3 bases, with 12 bases remaining between them. The germline V gene has CDR1 SGHRS and CDR2 YFSETQ. The CDR3 is 14 residues long. As DNA, the CDR3 is TGCGCCAGCAGCTCAGAGGGTGGGGACACTGAAGCTTTCTTT. Its protein product is CASSSEGGDTEAFF. The full variable domain, with the rest looked up from reference TRBV5-1 and TRBJ1-1, is KAGVTQTPRYLIKTRGQQVTLSCSPISGHRSVSWYQQTPGQGLQFLFEYFSETQRNKGNFPGRFSGRQFSNSRSEMNVSTLELGDSALYLCASSSEGGDTEAFFGQGTRLTVV.

The rearrangement links TRBV7-6 to TRBJ1-4; D possibly corresponds to TRBD1 (5 bases). Between the trimmed V and J ends, which lost 1 base and 7 bases, there was a span of 13 bases. CDR1 and CDR2 from the germline V gene are SGHVS and FNYEAQ. The CDR3 spans 15 residues. This chain's CDR3 is CASSLDGTRVEKLFF. The DNA for the CDR3 is TGTGCCAGCAGCTTAGACGGGACTAGGGTTGAAAAACTGTTTTTT.

The chain links TRBV7-2 to TRBJ2-7; 11 bases line up with TRBD2. The V and J ends lost 2 bases and 0 bases, in that order; junction bases with no gene match: 3. The CDR3 length is 16 residues. Germline V gene data show CDR1 as SGHTA and CDR2 as FQGNSA. CDR3 sequence (DNA): TGTGCCAGCAGCTTATTCCTAGCGGGGGGCTCCTACGAGCAGTACTTC. Translating gives CASSLFLAGGSYEQYF.

The V and J genes are TRBV7-8 and TRBJ1-5; TRBD1 aligns across 7 bases. The CDR3 contains 15 residues. Germline V CDR1 and CDR2: SGHVS, FQNEAQ. With V trimmed by 4 bases and J by 4 bases, 7 bases remained unmatched. The CDR3 DNA reads as TGTGCCAGCAGCTATAGGACAGGCAATAATCAGCCCCAGCATTTT. This gives the protein CASSYRTGNNQPQHF. The full variable domain, rest sourced from reference TRBV7-8 and TRBJ1-5, is GAGVSQSPRYKVAKRGQDVALRCDPISGHVSLFWYQQALGQGPEFLTYFQNEAQLDKSGLPSDRFFAERPEGSVSTLKIQRTQQEDSAVYLCASSYRTGNNQPQHFGDGTRLSIL.

V and J are TRBV18 and TRBJ1-1; TRBD1 aligns across 7 bases. Trimming removed 2 bases from V and 5 bases from J; junction bases left unmatched: 8. The CDR3 spans 15 residues. In germline, CDR1 is KGHSH, CDR2 LQKENI. CDR3 region: CASSPEGGARTEAFF. The CDR3 bases are TGTGCCAGCTCACCAGAAGGGGGCGCGAGAACTGAAGCTTTCTTT. The variable domain in full, with the rest retrieved from reference TRBV18 and TRBJ1-1, is NAGVMQNPRHLVRRRGQEARLRCSPMKGHSHVYWYRQLPEEGLKFMVYLQKENIIDESGMPKERFSAEFPKEGPSILRIQQVVRGDSAAYFCASSPEGGARTEAFFGQGTRLTVV.

The table lists this clone with a count of one. The chain carries TRBV12-2 and TRBJ1-2. TRBV12-2 is termed a pseudogene. The CDR3 totals 21 residues. CDR3 loop: CASRSAAGEASLTRNQYGYTF. In DNA form, the CDR3 reads TGTGCAAGTCGCTCCGCGGCGGGAGAGGCCTCCCTAACCCGAAACCAATATGGCTACACCTTC.

This chain connects TRBV28 to TRBJ1-6; TRBD1 might be the D (6 bases). CDR1 is MDHEN, CDR2 SYDVKM, per germline. V gave up 4 bases and J gave up 3 bases, with 10 bases separating them. This CDR3 comprises 15 residues. The CDR3 sequence is CASSSRGFYNSPLHF. Here the CDR3 DNA reads TGTGCCAGCAGTTCTAGGGGGTTCTATAATTCACCCCTCCACTTT.

The DNA of the CDR3 is TGTGCCAGTAGTATAACTAGCGGGGGGTCTCACAATGAGCAGTTCTTC. It specifies CASSITSGGSHNEQFF. The chain employs TRBV19 and TRBJ2-1, with 12 bases matching TRBD2. The CDR3 spans 16 residues. The J segment lost 5 bases and the V segment lost 2 bases, leaving 4 bases of the junction unmatched. CDR1 and CDR2 (germline): LNHDA, SQIVND (reference sequence).

The table lists this clone with a count of one. The chain carries TRBV6-4 and TRBJ2-5; 10 bases align to TRBD2. V shed 5 bases and J 4 bases; nucleotides not matched to a gene: 7. This CDR3 spans 15 amino acids. Germline V CDR1 and CDR2: MRHNA, SNTAGT. In DNA form, the CDR3 reads TGTGCCAGCAGTCAAAAGCGGGGGGGCCTAGAGACCCAGTACTTC. Protein product: CASSQKRGGLETQYF.

The gene calls are TRBV5-1 and TRBJ2-3; tentatively, D is TRBD2 (6 bases). This CDR3 contains 15 residues. CDR1 and CDR2 (germline): SGHRS, YFSETQ. Trimming removed 5 bases at V and 1 base at J, with 14 bases between. The CDR3 DNA reads as TGCGCCAGCAGACCGGACGGAGGGGGCACAGATACGCAGTATTTT. It encodes CASRPDGGGTDTQYF.

The chain is built from TRBV5-4 and TRBJ1-5; the D gene is possibly TRBD1 (6 bases). V gave up 2 bases and J gave up 5 bases, with 8 bases separating them. CDR3 length equals 13 residues. The germline V gene encodes CDR1 SGHNT and CDR2 YYREEE (reference sequence). This CDR3 reads CASSFGTHQPQHF. The CDR3 DNA is TGTGCCAGCAGCTTCGGGACACATCAGCCCCAGCATTTT.

The chain links TRBV4-1 to TRBJ2-5; the match to TRBD2 covers 14 bases. The CDR3 runs 19 residues. CDR1 MGHRA and CDR2 YSYEKL come from the germline V gene. J was trimmed by 0 bases and V by 1 base; bases with no gene match: 7. CDR3 in amino acids: CASSQVFRLAGGYQETQYF. For the CDR3, the DNA is TGCGCCAGCAGCCAAGTGTTTAGACTAGCGGGAGGGTACCAAGAGACCCAGTACTTC.

This clone was seen more than once but under ten times. The V call is TRBV5-1, the J call TRBJ1-6; TRBD1 aligns across 9 bases. With V trimmed by 4 bases and J by 8 bases, 4 bases remained unmatched. The CDR3 contains 14 residues. In germline, CDR1 is SGHRS, CDR2 YFSETQ. In DNA form, the CDR3 reads TGCGCCAGCAGCCCGGGACAGGGTTATTCACCCCTCCACTTT. It specifies CASSPGQGYSPLHF.

This chain links TRBV11-2 with TRBJ2-7, with 11 nucleotides matching TRBD1. The germline V gene encodes CDR1 SGHAT and CDR2 FQNNGV. Losses at the gene ends were 4 bases for V and 3 bases for J; bases not matched to a gene: 5. There are 15 residues in the CDR3. CDR3 nucleotides: TGTGCCAGCAGCTCCCCGGGACAGGGGGTCTACGAGCAGTACTTC. Translated: CASSSPGQGVYEQYF.

In this sample, this clone turned up a few times. The chain uses TRBV4-1 and TRBJ1-1; the D gene is possibly TRBD1 (6 bases). Germline lookup yields CDR1 MGHRA and CDR2 YSYEKL. This CDR3 region has 13 residues. Trimming cost V 4 bases and J 4 bases, with 10 bases left between them. The CDR3 loop reads CASSLPGVTEAFF. CDR3 in DNA: TGCGCCAGCAGCCTCCCAGGGGTCACTGAAGCTTTCTTT.

This chain links TRBV25-1 with TRBJ1-1; D remains unclear. With 4 bases removed from V and 3 bases from J, the gap between germline ends came to 12 bases. Germline CDR1 is MGHDK and CDR2 is SYGVNS. This CDR3 region has 14 residues. The CDR3 is CASSASIGDTEAFF. The CDR3 nucleotides are TGTGCCAGCAGTGCCTCGATCGGGGACACTGAAGCTTTCTTT. Looking up the rest from reference TRBV25-1 and TRBJ1-1 gives the full variable domain: EADIYQTPRYLVIGTGKKITLECSQTMGHDKMYWYQQDPGMELHLIHYSYGVNSTEKGDLSSESTVSRIRTEHFPLTLESARPSHTSQYLCASSASIGDTEAFFGQGTRLTVV.